This record covers a single T cell receptor beta chain. What it recognizes is unknown. CDR1 is LNHDA, CDR2 SQIVND, per germline (reference sequence). CDR3 length: 13 amino acids. The V gene lost 5 bases and the J gene lost 5 bases, with 12 bases spanning the gap. The record originates from a study of T cells in Graves' hyperthyroidism and ophthalmopathy. Study at large: Upon initial diagnosis and before any treatment, peripheral blood was collected.

The TCR beta CDR3 regions underwent amplification using RNA transcripts as the source. An initial round of RT-PCR targeting the TCR CDR3 relied on the HTBI primer set. One entry per CDR3 protein, called by TCRdb with MiXCR from the multiplex PCR reads. Among approximately 380,000 distinct CDR3 sequences listed, 18% were seen once. The study based diagnoses on clinical symptoms, serum thyroxine and TRAb, thyroid ultrasound and orbital computed tomography. It was 8 to 10 ml of fresh peripheral blood that supplied the PBMCs. Notes on the study in general: Blood also carried most thyroid clonotypes expanded above 0.001.

Sequencing was done on a sample of blood. The sequence derives from a man between 18 and 29 years old with Graves' ophthalmopathy. This chain joins TRBV19 and TRBJ2-5; D remains ambiguous. The CDR3 DNA reads as TGTGCCAGTAGTTACGGGTTTTCGGAGACCCAGTACTTC. As protein: CASSYGFSETQYF.